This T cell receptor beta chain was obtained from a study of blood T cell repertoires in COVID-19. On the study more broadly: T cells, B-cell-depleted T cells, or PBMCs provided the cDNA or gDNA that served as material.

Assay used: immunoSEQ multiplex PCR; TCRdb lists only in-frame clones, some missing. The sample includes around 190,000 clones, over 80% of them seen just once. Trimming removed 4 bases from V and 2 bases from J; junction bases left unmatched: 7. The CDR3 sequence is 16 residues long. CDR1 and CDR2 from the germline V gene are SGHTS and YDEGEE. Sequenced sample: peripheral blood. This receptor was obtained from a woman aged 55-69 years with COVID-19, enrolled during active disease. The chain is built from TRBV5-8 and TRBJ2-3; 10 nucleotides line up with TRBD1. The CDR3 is CASSLGQGVDTDTQYF. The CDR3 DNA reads TGTGCCAGCAGCCTCGGACAGGGGGTCGACACAGATACGCAGTATTTT.